These 32 T cell receptor beta chains were all obtained from the same sample, sequenced in a study of blood T cell repertoires in COVID-19. Sequencing used immunoSEQ multiplex PCR; TCRdb keeps in-frame clones, though not all of them. This sample carries about 130,000 clones, about four fifths of them seen once, and the ten largest clones take roughly 4.9%. The sample was peripheral blood. These receptor sequences come from a woman in her 70s with COVID-19, enrolled during active disease.

This chain connects TRBV19 to TRBJ1-3; D perhaps matches TRBD1 (5 bases). The germline V gene encodes CDR1 LNHDA and CDR2 SQIVND (reference sequence). The CDR3 extends over 15 amino acids. V dropped 8 bases and J dropped 0 bases, with 14 bases sitting between them. Here the CDR3 DNA reads TGTGCCAGTCAGACAGCTCGGAGCTCTGGAAACACCATATATTTT. Amino acid sequence: CASQTARSSGNTIYF.

Note on this clone: One junction end disagrees with the germline gene, perhaps due to a read error. The J gene is TRBJ1-2, the V gene TRBV7-7, with TRBD1 matching 9 bases. Germline V gene data show CDR1 as SSHAT and CDR2 as FNYEAQ (reference sequence). This CDR3 region has 19 residues. CDR3 DNA sequence: TGTGCTAGCAGCCCCCCCCAATCGTTACTAGAGACAGGGGGTAATGGCTACACCTTC. It encodes CASSPPQSLLETGGNGYTF.

In its sample, this clone was seen a few times. J is TRBJ2-2 and V is TRBV27; the D gene is possibly TRBD1 (6 bases). Per germline, CDR1 MNHEY and CDR2 SMNVEV (reference sequence). CDR3 length: 15 amino acids. Trimming left V 6 bases short and J 0 bases short, with 11 bases between. The CDR3 protein is CASRRTATNTGELFF. CDR3 DNA: TGTGCCAGCAGGCGGACAGCGACGAACACCGGGGAGCTGTTTTTT.

J is TRBJ2-2 and V is TRBV29-1, with no clear D. V dropped 6 bases and J dropped 2 bases, with 7 bases sitting between them. CDR1 and CDR2 from the germline V gene are SQVTM and ANQGSEA. This CDR3 is built from 12 residues. The chain's CDR3 is CSVNINTGELFF. The CDR3 nucleotides read TGCAGCGTCAACATAAACACCGGGGAGCTGTTTTTT.

The V and J genes are TRBV30 and TRBJ2-5, with D perhaps TRBD2 (6 bases). This CDR3 region has 14 residues. Germline V lookup: CDR1 GTSNPN, CDR2 SVGIG (reference sequence). The V and J ends lost 0 bases and 7 bases respectively, with 15 bases between them. CDR3 region: CAWSVLGEVGTQYF. The CDR3 coding sequence is TGTGCCTGGAGTGTACTTGGGGAGGTAGGGACCCAGTACTTC. Based on the CDR3 plus reference TRBV30 and TRBJ2-5, the full variable domain is SQTIHQWPATLVQPVGSPLSLECTVEGTSNPNLYWYRQAAGRGLQLLFYSVGIGQISSEVPQNLSASRPQDRQFILSSKKLLLSDSGFYLCAWSVLGEVGTQYFGPGTRLLVL.

J is TRBJ1-5 and V is TRBV19, with 7 nucleotides matching TRBD1. The germline gives CDR1 LNHDA, CDR2 SQIVND (reference sequence). V lost 9 bases and J lost 2; bases outside the gene matches: 10. This CDR3 has 15 residues. The CDR3 region has the DNA TGTGCCAGCCGGGACAGCCTATCCGGCAATCAGCCCCAGCATTTT. This encodes CASRDSLSGNQPQHF.

The CDR3 spells CASSLRQRSGNTIYF. The CDR3 nucleotides are TGTGCCAGCAGCTTAAGACAGCGCTCTGGAAACACCATATATTTT. The genes are TRBV7-2 and TRBJ1-3; D perhaps matches TRBD1 (5 bases). Germline CDR1 SGHTA, CDR2 FQGNSA. Trimming left V 2 bases short and J 0 bases short, with 8 bases between. The CDR3 has 15 residues.

The chain carries TRBV12-3 or TRBV12-4 and TRBJ2-2; no reliable D call. Trimming pared 3 bases from V and 8 bases from J, leaving 7 bases between. The CDR3 sequence is 12 residues long. CDR3 DNA: TGTGCCAGCAGTTTGGCCGTGGGGGAGCTGTTTTTT. It is translated as CASSLAVGELFF.

V is TRBV5-4 and J is TRBJ2-1; tentative D call: TRBD2 (6 bases). Germline V gene lookup returns CDR1 SGHNT and CDR2 YYREEE (reference sequence). The CDR3 loop spans 15 amino acids. V lost 4 bases and J 5 bases, leaving 16 bases between the germline ends. CDR3 sequence reads: CASSRGGASDNEQFF. Here the CDR3 DNA reads TGTGCCAGCAGCCGGGGTGGTGCTAGCGACAATGAGCAGTTCTTC.

The chain couples TRBV30 to TRBJ1-3; no clear D. The V gene lost 0 bases and the J gene lost 3 bases, with 6 bases spanning the gap. Germline CDR1 reads GTSNPN; CDR2 reads SVGIG (reference sequence). CDR3 length: 13 residues. The CDR3 DNA follows: TGTGCCTGGAGTGTAGAGGATGGAAACACCATATATTTT. This sequence encodes CAWSVEDGNTIYF. The variable domain in full, completed from reference TRBV30 and TRBJ1-3, reads SQTIHQWPATLVQPVGSPLSLECTVEGTSNPNLYWYRQAAGRGLQLLFYSVGIGQISSEVPQNLSASRPQDRQFILSSKKLLLSDSGFYLCAWSVEDGNTIYFGEGSWLTVV.

The J gene is TRBJ2-3, the V gene TRBV7-2, with unresolved D. Trimming left V 3 bases short and J 2 bases short, with 3 bases between. CDR1 and CDR2 (germline): SGHTA, FQGNSA. The CDR3 length is 12 residues. The CDR3 DNA reads as TGTGCCAGCAGCTTGTACACAGATACGCAGTATTTT. Translated, it gives CASSLYTDTQYF.

The V call is TRBV14, the J call TRBJ1-2, with D uncertain. Germline lookup yields CDR1 SGHDN and CDR2 FVKESK. V shed 3 bases and J shed 13 bases, with 21 bases lying between them. CDR3 size: 14 residues. CDR3 amino acids: CASSQDLVGRDRTF. The CDR3 DNA reads as TGTGCCAGCAGCCAGGACTTGGTGGGGAGGGATCGCACCTTC.

The genes are TRBV11-2 and TRBJ2-3; TRBD1 matches at 10 bases. The CDR3 is 16 amino acids. CDR1 and CDR2 (germline): SGHAT, FQNNGV. Trimming at V came to 0 bases and at J to 7 bases, leaving 7 bases not matched to a gene. This chain's CDR3 is CASSLDRRTGGHTQYF. In nucleotides, the CDR3 is TGTGCCAGCAGCTTAGATCGGAGGACAGGGGGACATACGCAGTATTTT.

CDR3 DNA: TGCAGTGCTAGTCGCGGGGGGGTAGAGACCCAGTACTTC. Residues: CSASRGGVETQYF. This chain connects TRBV20-1 to TRBJ2-5, with 9 nucleotides matching TRBD2. This CDR3 has 13 amino acids. Germline V CDR1 and CDR2: DFQATT, SNEGSKA (reference sequence). The ends lost 3 bases at V and 4 bases at J; junction bases unmatched: 3.

This sequence joins TRBV7-8 and TRBJ1-2; no clear D gene. V was shortened by 2 bases and J by 1 base, with 11 bases between the two germline ends. CDR3 size: 15 residues. Germline CDR1 reads SGHVS; CDR2 reads FQNEAQ. The CDR3 sequence: CASSLRFGSNYGYTF. The CDR3 nucleotides read TGTGCCAGCAGCTTAAGGTTCGGGAGTAACTATGGCTACACCTTC. Together with reference TRBV7-8 and TRBJ1-2, the CDR3 gives the full variable domain: GAGVSQSPRYKVAKRGQDVALRCDPISGHVSLFWYQQALGQGPEFLTYFQNEAQLDKSGLPSDRFFAERPEGSVSTLKIQRTQQEDSAVYLCASSLRFGSNYGYTFGSGTRLTVV.

This clone is medium-sized in the sample. The V and J genes are TRBV6-4 and TRBJ1-2; tentative D call: TRBD1 (6 bases). CDR1 and CDR2 from the germline V gene are MRHNA and SNTAGT. The CDR3 runs 14 residues. V dropped 5 bases and J dropped 4 bases, with 14 bases sitting between them. The CDR3 DNA reads as TGTGCCAGCAGTCCGGGAGGACAGCCCTATGGCTACACCTTC. Amino acid sequence: CASSPGGQPYGYTF.

This clone has just one count. This chain joins TRBV7-9 and TRBJ1-1, with TRBD1 as a possible D gene (5 bases). The V end lost 7 bases, the J end lost 11 bases, and 17 bases lay between the germline ends. This CDR3 contains 12 residues. Germline lookup yields CDR1 SEHNR and CDR2 FQNEAQ (reference sequence). The CDR3 DNA reads as TGTGCCAGCAACCTAGGTCAGGGAGGTGCTTTCTTT. This translates into CASNLGQGGAFF. The variable domain in full, with the rest retrieved from reference TRBV7-9 and TRBJ1-1, is DTGVSQNPRHKITKRGQNVTFRCDPISEHNRLYWYRQTLGQGPEFLTYFQNEAQLEKSRLLSDRFSAERPKGSFSTLEIQRTEQGDSAMYLCASNLGQGGAFFGQGTRLTVV.

The chain carries TRBV6-5 and TRBJ1-1, with TRBD1 matching 9 bases. The germline CDR1 and CDR2 sequences are MNHEY and SVGAGI. The V gene end was trimmed by 2 bases and the J gene end by 3 bases; junction bases not matched to a gene: 7. The CDR3 consists of 16 residues. The CDR3 region has the DNA TGTGCCAGCAGTTACCGGGACAGGGTTCCGTACACTGAAGCTTTCTTT. This translates into CASSYRDRVPYTEAFF.

The chain combines TRBV3-1 (or the pseudogene TRBV3-2) with TRBJ2-3; TRBD2 agrees at 8 bases. The germline gives CDR1 LGHDT, CDR2 YNNKEL (reference sequence). The CDR3 totals 16 residues. The J segment lost 2 bases and the V segment lost 5 bases, leaving 9 bases of the junction unmatched. The CDR3 here is CASSFTGGGSTDTQYF. The CDR3 region has the DNA TGTGCCAGCAGCTTCACGGGGGGGGGATCCACAGATACGCAGTATTTT.

The rearrangement uses TRBV29-1 and TRBJ2-3; D might be TRBD2 (6 bases). This CDR3 has 12 residues. The V gene lost 1 base and the J gene lost 5 bases, with 7 bases spanning the gap. Germline V gene data show CDR1 as SQVTM and CDR2 as ANQGSEA. The CDR3 DNA reads as TGCAGCGTTGAAGGGGGAGGAGATACGCAGTATTTT. Its translation is CSVEGGGDTQYF.

The chain has TRBV5-1 and TRBJ2-7; no reliable D call. Germline CDR1 SGHRS, CDR2 YFSETQ. This CDR3 contains 14 residues. V dropped 7 bases and J dropped 0 bases, with 14 bases sitting between them. The DNA of the CDR3 is TGCGCCAGCCGAGTCACAGCTACCTCCTACGAGCAGTACTTC. It yields the protein CASRVTATSYEQYF.

The chain has TRBV30 and TRBJ1-4; a weak D match, TRBD1 (6 bases). CDR1 is GTSNPN and CDR2 is SVGIG in the germline V gene (reference sequence). Trimming pared 2 bases from V and 12 bases from J, leaving 22 bases between. The CDR3 spans 15 residues. The CDR3 nucleotides are TGTGCCTGGAGTAGGTTGTCAGGGGCCACTTTAGAACTGTTTTTT. Protein sequence: CAWSRLSGATLELFF.

This clone was seen just once. The CDR3 loop is CASSSTGSQKAFF. The CDR3 coding sequence is TGTGCCAGCAGTTCCACAGGGTCCCAAAAAGCTTTCTTT. The genes are TRBV28 and TRBJ1-1; perhaps TRBD1 as D (6 bases). The CDR3 extends over 13 amino acids. Trimming pared 4 bases from V and 9 bases from J, leaving 15 bases between. The V gene's germline CDR1 is MDHEN and CDR2 SYDVKM.

The chain recombines TRBV9 with TRBJ2-7, with TRBD1 identical over 8 bases. The CDR3 is made up of 15 amino acids. Germline V CDR1 and CDR2: SGDLS, YYNGEE. Trimming removed 0 bases from V and 3 bases from J; junction bases left unmatched: 5. Here the CDR3 reads CASSVAGTGVYEQYF. CDR3 DNA sequence: TGTGCCAGCAGCGTAGCTGGGACAGGAGTCTACGAGCAGTACTTC.

This chain links TRBV5-4 with TRBJ1-2, with D unresolved. The CDR3 covers 12 residues. CDR1 and CDR2 (germline): SGHNT, YYREEE (reference sequence). Trimming stripped 4 bases from V and 4 bases from J, with 8 bases between. The CDR3 loop reads CASSPGSYGYTF. CDR3 sequence (DNA): TGTGCCAGCAGCCCCGGGAGCTATGGCTACACCTTC. The variable domain in full, with the rest retrieved from reference TRBV5-4 and TRBJ1-2, is ETGVTQSPTHLIKTRGQQVTLRCSSQSGHNTVSWYQQALGQGPQFIFQYYREEENGRGNFPPRFSGLQFPNYSSELNVNALELDDSALYLCASSPGSYGYTFGSGTRLTVV.

In this sample, this clone turned up a few times. V usage is TRBV12-3 or TRBV12-4 and J usage is TRBJ2-7, with D possibly being TRBD1 (6 bases). V shed 6 bases and J shed 7 bases, with 10 bases lying between them. This CDR3 comprises 11 residues. CDR3 residues: CASRMGAEQYF. CDR3 DNA: TGTGCCAGCAGGATGGGGGCTGAGCAGTACTTC.

This clone appeared a few times. CDR3 region: CASSVTGGTEAFF. The CDR3 nucleotides are TGTGCCAGCAGTGTTACAGGGGGCACTGAAGCTTTCTTT. J is TRBJ1-1 and V is TRBV25-1, with TRBD1 identical over 8 bases. This CDR3 contains 13 residues. Losses at the gene ends were 4 bases for V and 4 bases for J; bases not matched to a gene: 2. CDR1 and CDR2 from the germline V gene are MGHDK and SYGVNS. Supplemented by reference TRBV25-1 and TRBJ1-1, the full variable domain reads EADIYQTPRYLVIGTGKKITLECSQTMGHDKMYWYQQDPGMELHLIHYSYGVNSTEKGDLSSESTVSRIRTEHFPLTLESARPSHTSQYLCASSVTGGTEAFFGQGTRLTVV.

J is TRBJ1-1 and V is TRBV5-1, with TRBD1 matching 9 bases. Germline CDR1 reads SGHRS; CDR2 reads YFSETQ. The V segment lost 6 bases and the J segment 1 base; nucleotides outside the gene matches: 1. The CDR3 spans 13 residues. The CDR3 region is CASKQGANTEAFF. The CDR3 nucleotides are TGCGCCAGCAAACAGGGGGCGAACACTGAAGCTTTCTTT.

The rearrangement uses TRBV4-3 and TRBJ1-2; 10 positions match TRBD1. The length of the CDR3 is 16 residues. Trimming cost V 1 base and J 7 bases; bases outside gene matches: 9. The germline V gene encodes CDR1 LGHNA and CDR2 YSLEER. The CDR3 region is CASSQGRPGQGFGYTF. The DNA for the CDR3 is TGCGCCAGCAGCCAAGGTCGTCCGGGACAGGGGTTTGGCTACACCTTC.

The chain has TRBV27 and TRBJ1-1; D perhaps matches TRBD1 (5 bases). Germline values: CDR1 MNHEY, CDR2 SMNVEV (reference sequence). The V end was cut by 0 bases, the J end by 10 bases, with 24 bases between. CDR3 size: 17 residues. The CDR3, as DNA: TGTGCCAGCAGTTTATCACCACCTCCCCGGGGGGAATGGGGAGCTTTCTTT. Amino acid sequence: CASSLSPPPRGEWGAFF.

This chain uses TRBV5-1 with TRBJ1-1; 9 nucleotides line up with TRBD1. With 4 bases clipped from V and 7 bases from J, the junction kept 11 bases outside the gene matches. The CDR3 length is 15 residues. CDR1 and CDR2 (germline): SGHRS, YFSETQ. CDR3 in DNA: TGCGCCAGCAGCCTACTAGGACAGGGGATAAGTGAAGCTTTCTTT. Translated, it gives CASSLLGQGISEAFF.

The sample holds a few counts of this clone. V usage is TRBV2 and J usage is TRBJ2-5; a possible D gene is TRBD2 (6 bases). Trimming removed 7 bases from V and 2 bases from J, with 17 bases in between. Germline CDR1 and CDR2: SNHLY and FYNNEI. The CDR3 runs 15 residues. The CDR3 sequence is CASMWGLAVQETQYF. For the CDR3, the DNA is TGTGCCAGCATGTGGGGCTTAGCGGTTCAAGAGACCCAGTACTTC.